One and the same sample provided the 11 T cell receptor beta chains below, sequenced in a study of shared T cell receptors in the human thymus. Method: immunoSEQ multiplex PCR; TCRdb's copy keeps in-frame clones and lacks some. The table includes 700,000 or so clones, approximately 85% detected once. These data also featured in a second study, about human thymus T cells.

The material sequenced was thymocytes. The receptors originated from a girl under three years old with a congenital heart defect.

The chain links TRBV4-3 to TRBJ1-1; perhaps TRBD1 as D (6 bases). Germline V gene data show CDR1 as LGHNA and CDR2 as YSLEER. The V and J ends lost 8 bases and 4 bases respectively, with 14 bases between them. This CDR3 is built from 13 residues. CDR3 in DNA: TGCGCCAGCGGGGAGAGGGGGTTCACTGAAGCTTTCTTT. Translating gives CASGERGFTEAFF.

This sequence joins TRBV13 and TRBJ1-4; maybe TRBD1 (5 bases). The CDR3 covers 17 residues. In germline, CDR1 is PRHDT, CDR2 FYEKMQ (reference sequence). The V end was cut by 4 bases, the J end by 0 bases, with 15 bases between. DNA of the CDR3: TGTGCCAGCAGCTCGAGCGCGTCGGGGGCAACTAATGAAAAACTGTTTTTT. Translated: CASSSSASGATNEKLFF. Filled out from reference TRBV13 and TRBJ1-4, the complete variable domain reads AAGVIQSPRHLIKEKRETATLKCYPIPRHDTVYWYQQGPGQDPQFLISFYEKMQSDKGSIPDRFSAQQFSDYHSELNMSSLELGDSALYFCASSSSASGATNEKLFFGSGTQLSVL.

The rearrangement joins TRBV27 to TRBJ1-1, with 7 positions matching TRBD1. The CDR3 runs to 14 residues. The V gene's germline CDR1 is MNHEY and CDR2 SMNVEV (reference sequence). With V trimmed by 4 bases and J by 4 bases, 6 bases remained unmatched. This CDR3 is CASSSTTGFTEAFF. DNA for the CDR3: TGTGCCAGCAGTTCCACGACAGGGTTCACTGAAGCTTTCTTT.

The rearrangement joins TRBV18 to TRBJ1-2; 9 bases fit TRBD1. Germline CDR1 and CDR2: KGHSH and LQKENI. V trimming: 6 bases; J trimming: 4 bases; junction bases outside the gene matches: 18. This CDR3 region has 18 residues. In DNA form, the CDR3 reads TGTGCCAGCTCGCCTTACCGGGACAGGGACTGGTCTCCCTATGGCTACACCTTC. Residues: CASSPYRDRDWSPYGYTF. Full variable domain (remainder filled in from reference TRBV18 and TRBJ1-2): NAGVMQNPRHLVRRRGQEARLRCSPMKGHSHVYWYRQLPEEGLKFMVYLQKENIIDESGMPKERFSAEFPKEGPSILRIQQVVRGDSAAYFCASSPYRDRDWSPYGYTFGSGTRLTVV.

This chain uses TRBV27 with TRBJ1-1; tentatively, D is TRBD1 (5 bases). CDR3 length: 20 residues. V lost 0 bases and J 0 bases, leaving 23 bases between the germline ends. The germline V gene encodes CDR1 MNHEY and CDR2 SMNVEV (reference sequence). This CDR3 reads CASSLSWRDPKPRVNTEAFF. For the CDR3, the DNA is TGTGCCAGCAGTTTATCCTGGAGGGACCCCAAGCCGCGGGTGAACACTGAAGCTTTCTTT.

For the CDR3, the DNA is TGCGCCAGCAGCTTGGGTCGGGGGAGTTTGGATGGCTACACCTTC. Its translation: CASSLGRGSLDGYTF. This chain links TRBV5-1 with TRBJ1-2; weak D call: TRBD1 (5 bases). This CDR3 region has 15 residues. Germline values: CDR1 SGHRS, CDR2 YFSETQ. With 0 bases removed from V and 6 bases from J, the gap between germline ends came to 15 bases. Full variable domain (remainder filled in from reference TRBV5-1 and TRBJ1-2): KAGVTQTPRYLIKTRGQQVTLSCSPISGHRSVSWYQQTPGQGLQFLFEYFSETQRNKGNFPGRFSGRQFSNSRSEMNVSTLELGDSALYLCASSLGRGSLDGYTFGSGTRLTVV.

The CDR3 protein is CSVERRRRETQYF. CDR3 bases: TGCAGCGTTGAAAGGCGGCGACGGGAGACCCAGTACTTC. The chain employs TRBV29-1 and TRBJ2-5, with D hard to call. The ends were cut back, 2 bases at V and 5 bases at J, with 12 bases in the middle. There are 13 residues in the CDR3. Looked up from germline, CDR1 is SQVTM and CDR2 is ANQGSEA.

The chain joins TRBV11-2 to TRBJ1-2; the match to TRBD1 covers 10 bases. The V gene's germline CDR1 is SGHAT and CDR2 FQNNGV. The CDR3 extends over 13 amino acids. After removal of 8 bases from V and 6 bases from J, the junction contained 6 bases not matched to a gene. CDR3 in DNA: TGTGCCAGCGGGACAGGGGATATCGATGGCTACACCTTC. Translation gives CASGTGDIDGYTF.

The CDR3 loop reads CASSERTSGGRGETQYF. The CDR3 coding sequence is TGTGCCAGCAGCGAGCGGACTAGCGGGGGCCGGGGGGAGACCCAGTACTTC. This sequence joins TRBV4-2 and TRBJ2-5, with 13 bases identical to TRBD2. Germline V gene lookup returns CDR1 LGHNA and CDR2 YNFKEQ. There are 17 residues in the CDR3. V was pared by 5 bases and J by 5 bases, with 11 bases of the junction left unmatched.

The chain carries TRBV5-8 and TRBJ2-7, with 7 positions matching TRBD1. CDR1 is SGHTS, CDR2 YDEGEE, per germline. This CDR3 is built from 15 residues. Trimming at V came to 0 bases and at J to 0 bases, leaving 3 bases not matched to a gene. For the CDR3, the DNA is TGTGCCAGCAGCTTGGGGGACAGAGGCTCCTACGAGCAGTACTTC. Translating gives CASSLGDRGSYEQYF.

Points on this clone: Relative to the germline gene, one junction end is altered; a read error may explain this. The rearrangement links TRBV20-1 to TRBJ1-5; TRBD1 might be the D (6 bases). The CDR3 loop spans 11 amino acids. Germline lookup yields CDR1 DFQATT and CDR2 SNEGSKA (reference sequence). The CDR3 DNA is TGCAGTGCCCCCCAACCGGGACAAGTCTATTTT. Translation: CSAPQPGQVYF.